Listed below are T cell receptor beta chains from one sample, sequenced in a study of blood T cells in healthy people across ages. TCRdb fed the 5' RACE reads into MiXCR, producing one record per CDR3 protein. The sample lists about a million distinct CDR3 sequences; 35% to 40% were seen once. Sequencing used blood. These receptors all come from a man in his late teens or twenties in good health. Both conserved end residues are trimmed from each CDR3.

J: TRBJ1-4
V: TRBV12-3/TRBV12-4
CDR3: ASSFWQGAGEKLF

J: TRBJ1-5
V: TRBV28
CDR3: ASSLFQGGQPQH

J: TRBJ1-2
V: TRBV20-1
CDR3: SASPGPGGTSYGYT

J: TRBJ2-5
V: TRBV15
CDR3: ATSKMGLVDLYQETQY

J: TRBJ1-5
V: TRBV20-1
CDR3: SARRQASYQPQH

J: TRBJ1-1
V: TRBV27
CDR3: ASSVLNRKNTEAF

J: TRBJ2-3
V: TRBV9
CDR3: ASSARGGQAVADTQY

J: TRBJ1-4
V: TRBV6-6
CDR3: ASSFSGTVNEKLF

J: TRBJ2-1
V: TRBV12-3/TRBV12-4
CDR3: ASSYLPKYEQF

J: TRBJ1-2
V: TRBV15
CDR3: ATSRDRGTGVYGYT

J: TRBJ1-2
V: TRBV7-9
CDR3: ASSPSTKSYGYT

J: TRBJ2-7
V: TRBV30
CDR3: AWSVRGYEQY

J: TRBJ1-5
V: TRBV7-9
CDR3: ASSLVQGQGNNQPQH

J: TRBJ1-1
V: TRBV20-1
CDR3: SASDQGLRTEAF

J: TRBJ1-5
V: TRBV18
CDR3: ASSPEGFLSNQPQH

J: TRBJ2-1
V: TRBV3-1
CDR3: ASSLQGGREQF

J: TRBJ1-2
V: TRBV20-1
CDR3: SAHGGTESYGYT

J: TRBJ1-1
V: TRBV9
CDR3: ASSSEVDTEAF

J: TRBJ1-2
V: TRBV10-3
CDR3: AISREAGRLQDGYT

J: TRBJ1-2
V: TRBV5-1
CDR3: ASSLYQGNYGYT

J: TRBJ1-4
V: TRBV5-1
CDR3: ASSLAGAQEKLF

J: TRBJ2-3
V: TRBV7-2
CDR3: ASGLAGGGRMDTQY

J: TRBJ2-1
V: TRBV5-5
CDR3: ASSPRPGTGDEQF

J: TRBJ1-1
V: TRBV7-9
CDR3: ASSPPRGDTEAF

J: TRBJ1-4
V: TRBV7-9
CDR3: ASSARQGANEKLF

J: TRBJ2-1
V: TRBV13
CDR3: ASSLTDRGNEQF

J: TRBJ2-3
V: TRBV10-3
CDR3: VSSSSTDTQY

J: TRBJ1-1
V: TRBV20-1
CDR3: SAREDRSNTEAF

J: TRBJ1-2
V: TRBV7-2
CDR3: ASSSYQGDYGYT

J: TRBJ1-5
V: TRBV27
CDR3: ASSLEGRGTPQH

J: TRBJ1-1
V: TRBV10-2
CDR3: ASSAGKAEAF

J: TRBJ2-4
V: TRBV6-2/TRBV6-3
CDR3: ASSYSTPKADRAKNIQY

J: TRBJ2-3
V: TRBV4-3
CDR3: ASSQGPFYGNTQY

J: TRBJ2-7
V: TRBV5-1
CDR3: ASSLSTGGHEQY

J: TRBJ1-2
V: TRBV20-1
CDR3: SAVDRTNYGYT

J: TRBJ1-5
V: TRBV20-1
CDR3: SARSGSRNQPQH

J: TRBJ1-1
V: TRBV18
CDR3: ASSPEEMNTEAF

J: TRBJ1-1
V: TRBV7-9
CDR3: ASSFSPTEAF

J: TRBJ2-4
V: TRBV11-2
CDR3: ASSPQPGQSGVIQY

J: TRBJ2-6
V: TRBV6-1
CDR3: ASTWTGVFDSANVLT

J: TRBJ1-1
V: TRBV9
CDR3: ASSKGDVDTEAF

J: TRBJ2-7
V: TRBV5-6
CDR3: ASSYRTGVYEQY

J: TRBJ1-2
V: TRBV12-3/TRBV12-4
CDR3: ASRTRGMYYGYT

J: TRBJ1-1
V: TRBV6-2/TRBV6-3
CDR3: ASSPANMNTEAF

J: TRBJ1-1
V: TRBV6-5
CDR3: ASSYRRRNTEAF

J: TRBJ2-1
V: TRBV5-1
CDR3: ASSLRGPPYNEQF